This T cell receptor (beta chain) derives from a study of PD-1 blockade in classical Hodgkin lymphoma. Here immunoSEQ multiplex PCR was the method, and the copy in TCRdb shows in-frame clones only, minus some. The sample lists approximately 12,000 clones, over 70% seen once, with less than 11% in the top ten. CDR1 is MDHEN and CDR2 is SYDVKM in the germline V gene. CDR3 length: 13 amino acids. V shed 5 bases and J 8 bases; nucleotides not matched to a gene: 4. Patients all relapsed after autologous stem cell transplantation, and there was variation in brentuximab vedotin exposure. Sequenced material: peripheral blood mononuclear cells (PBMCs), taken at baseline. The origin of this receptor is a human donor with classical Hodgkin lymphoma. The V and J genes are TRBV28 and TRBJ2-1; 9 bases fit TRBD1. The CDR3 here is CASSLQGAYEQFF. The CDR3 nucleotides are TGTGCCAGCAGTCTACAGGGGGCTTATGAGCAGTTCTTC. Based on the CDR3 plus reference TRBV28 and TRBJ2-1, the full variable domain is DVKVTQSSRYLVKRTGEKVFLECVQDMDHENMFWYRQDPGLGLRLIYFSYDVKMKEKGDIPEGYSVSREKKERFSLILESASTNQTSMYLCASSLQGAYEQFFGPGTRLTVL.